This TCR beta chain was captured in a study of vaccination and CD4 T cells after COVID-19. The treatment was: approximately 9-day PBMC culture with coronavirus spike peptide pools or control peptides (ViraFEST assay). This clonotype was observed a few times. Its specificity is not known. Looked up from germline, CDR1 is SNHLY and CDR2 is FYNNEI. The CDR3 length is 15 residues. Trimming cost V 5 bases and J 7 bases, with 17 bases left between them. Sequencing of DNA taken from cultured CD4+ T cells relied on the Oncomine TCR Beta short-read assay. TCRdb reprocessed the PCR reads with MiXCR, giving one entry per CDR3 protein. The repertoire consists of 7,600 or so distinct CDR3 sequences, with 58% occurring once and the leading ten covering around 30%.

The origin of this receptor is a human donor who had recovered from COVID-19. This chain uses TRBV2 with TRBJ1-4; no reliable D call. Source material: CD4+ T cells from blood, cultured in vitro. For the CDR3, the DNA is TGTGCCAGCAGTTACGACCGGACTCGCGGTGAAAAACTGTTTTTT. Translating gives CASSYDRTRGEKLFF.